This T cell receptor (beta chain) was sequenced during a study of blood T cell repertoires in COVID-19. For the study at large: Acute and convalescent COVID-19 specimens originated in the United States, Italy and Spain. Sources were T cells, B-cell-depleted T cells, or PBMCs; the material itself was cDNA or gDNA.

Authors' data handling: Amplified reference gene primers provided the basis for estimating nucleated cell counts. Assay: immunoSEQ multiplex PCR; the TCRdb copy retains only in-frame clones and omits some. That table is the source of V, J and clone size, and D and trimming were worked out from the DNA. Of approximately 100,000 clones listed, 65% to 90% are singletons. The sequenced sample consisted of peripheral blood. This TCR was sampled from a man between 60 and 75 years old with acute or convalescent COVID-19.

The CDR3 here is CASSSLANQETQYF. The CDR3 bases are TGTGCCAGCTCGTCGCTAGCGAATCAAGAGACCCAGTACTTC. The gene calls are TRBV18 and TRBJ2-5; D possibly corresponds to TRBD2 (6 bases). The CDR3 is 14 residues long. Trimming took 6 bases from V and 2 from J, leaving 13 bases between them. The germline V gene has CDR1 KGHSH and CDR2 LQKENI. The complete variable domain, with remaining parts taken from reference TRBV18 and TRBJ2-5, reads NAGVMQNPRHLVRRRGQEARLRCSPMKGHSHVYWYRQLPEEGLKFMVYLQKENIIDESGMPKERFSAEFPKEGPSILRIQQVVRGDSAAYFCASSSLANQETQYFGPGTRLLVL.